This TCR beta chain was documented in a study of vaccination effects on CD4 cells after COVID-19. The CDR3 is made up of 12 amino acids. Per the germline V gene, CDR1 is LGHDT and CDR2 is YNNKEL (reference sequence). Trimming removed 4 bases from V and 9 bases from J; junction bases left unmatched: 3. Cells that had been cultured for about 10 days were the source of isolated CD4+ T cells. Each participant was given two doses of one vaccine (BNT162b2 or mRNA-1273). Study findings and constraints: Late post-vaccination samples showed marked contraction of infection- and vaccine-induced clones. Only 1 of 255 vaccine-induced clones from healthy vaccinees cross-reacted with common cold coronaviruses.

This clone was observed a handful of times. The antigen is undetermined. The table came from immunoSEQ multiplex PCR; TCRdb's copy has only in-frame clones and leaves some out. Of tens of thousands of clones listed, around 69% are singletons. The sequences come from CD4+ T cells from PBMCs cultured without peptide, collected after COVID-19 vaccination. J is TRBJ1-5 and V is TRBV3-1 (or the pseudogene TRBV3-2); 7 nucleotides agree with TRBD1. The receptor's source is a human donor who received a COVID-19 vaccine. CDR3 in DNA: TGTGCCAGCAGCCGACAGGGTTCGCCCCAGCATTTT. It translates to CASSRQGSPQHF.